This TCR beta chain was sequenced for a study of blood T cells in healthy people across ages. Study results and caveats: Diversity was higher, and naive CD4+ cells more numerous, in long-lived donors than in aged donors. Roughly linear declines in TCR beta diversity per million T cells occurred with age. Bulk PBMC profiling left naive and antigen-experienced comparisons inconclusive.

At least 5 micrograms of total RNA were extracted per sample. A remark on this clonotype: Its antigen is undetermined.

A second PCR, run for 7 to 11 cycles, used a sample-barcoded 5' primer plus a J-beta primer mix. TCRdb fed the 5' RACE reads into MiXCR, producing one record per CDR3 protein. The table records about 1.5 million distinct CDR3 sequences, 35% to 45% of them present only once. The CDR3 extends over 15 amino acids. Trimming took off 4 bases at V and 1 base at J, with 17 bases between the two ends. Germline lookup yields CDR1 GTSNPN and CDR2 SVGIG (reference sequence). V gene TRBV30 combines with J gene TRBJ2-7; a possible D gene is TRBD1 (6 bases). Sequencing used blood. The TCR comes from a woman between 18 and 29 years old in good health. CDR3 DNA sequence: TGTGCCTGGAAAAGAAGGGACAAAACATCCTACGAGCAGTACTTC. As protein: CAWKRRDKTSYEQYF.